A selection of T cell receptor beta chains follows, all from one sample in a study of human T cells and chemical hapten exposure. TCRdb analysed the RACE reads with MiXCR anew, one entry per CDR3 protein. The table includes 85,000 to 95,000 distinct CDR3 sequences, 8% to 13% detected once. The sequencing used whole blood, collected in connection with sensitization to the hapten diphenylcyclopropenone (DPC). These receptors all come from a man aged 35-49 years with alopecia areata. Some clones in this sample may be carry-over from other donors' samples. CDR3s include the opening cysteine and the closing phenylalanine or tryptophan.

>13|TRBV30
CAWSSGLIAEAFF
>15|TRBV27
CASSLGLVLYNEQFF
>15|TRBV11-3
CASSLEAGGPNEQFF
>15|TRBV2
CASRTWDSTNEKLFF
>15|TRBV12-3/TRBV12-4
CASSFEGANTDTQYF
>13|TRBV5-1
CASSLEVQGEAFF
>17|TRBV6-5
CASSYSSLRSGSAEQYF
>18|TRBV2
CASSWGLVGDGITDTQYF
>14|TRBV5-1
CASSSQGNTGELFF
>14|TRBV5-4
CASSFPGQGRAAFF
>14|TRBV7-8
CASSLVDRSHTIYF
>17|TRBV7-8
CASPPGDLVVGTGELFF
>20|TRBV19
CASSIPPSWAGGSSYNEQFF
>19|TRBV29-1
CSVESVGVGRAFHFNEQFF
>14|TRBV6-5
CASSGVTGWTEAFF
>12|TRBV9
CASSVDLDTQYF
>12|TRBV6-2/TRBV6-3
CASSSHPDTQYF
>18|TRBV7-8
CASSTFGGAGVRTDTQYF
>15|TRBV7-2
CASSKIQGFTDTQYF
>16|TRBV5-1
CASSLAPGQGSYGYTF
>18|TRBV19
CASLQSPGGTGSYNEQFF
>15|TRBV7-2
CASSLRSRATGELFF
>12|TRBV5-1
CASSLNRGTQYF
>15|TRBV6-5
CASSGLVSNTGELFF
>18|TRBV7-2
CASSKNAGTGVQNTEAFF
>15|TRBV7-2
CASNPSSRTGGGYTF
>12|TRBV29-1
CSVGPDRGGAFF
>15|TRBV9
CASSESGTGGSPLHF